What follows is one T cell receptor (beta chain) and its context. This record comes from a study of blood T cell repertoires in COVID-19. Study at large: Sources were T cells, B-cell-depleted T cells, or PBMCs; the material itself was cDNA or gDNA.

The table came from immunoSEQ multiplex PCR; TCRdb's copy has only in-frame clones and leaves some out. Altogether fewer than 350,000 clones are present, 80% to 90% being singletons, with the ten largest covering about 4%. Individuals aged 18 to 89 years were recruited from some 26 US areas. Grouping used clinical history reported by participants in a survey and questionnaire. V lost 4 bases, J lost 9 bases, and 16 bases lay in between. Germline V gene sequence: CDR1 SEHNR, CDR2 FQNEAQ (reference sequence). CDR3 length: 15 residues. What was sequenced was PBMCs or T cells enriched from blood (not recorded which). The TCR sequence derives from a woman aged 35 to 49 with acute COVID-19. This chain joins TRBV7-9 and TRBJ1-6, with no clear D. The CDR3 DNA is TGTGCCAGCAGCTCGGCTTGGAGGTCCGGTTCACCCCTCCACTTT. This gives the protein CASSSAWRSGSPLHF.